The rows below give T cell receptor beta chains drawn from one sample of a study of identifying expanded T cells in peripheral blood. Using immunoSEQ multiplex PCR, the repertoire was profiled, and TCRdb retains in-frame clones only, with some absent. Altogether about 86,000 clones are present, approximately 88% being singletons, with the ten largest covering under 6%. The sequenced sample was blood. The receptors stem from a person between 18 and 69 years old in good health. Each CDR3 is given with its conserved first and last residue. The D gene is left open where the match is weak. Only part of the rows carry a size: once, few, many, or a class if the clone is expanded.

V gene: TRBV5-5
D gene: TRBD1
clone size: NA
J gene: TRBJ1-2
CDR3 length: 16
CDR3 DNA: TGTGCCAGCAGCTTGCTAGGACAGGGTCTGCCCGATGGCTACACCTTC
CDR3 protein: CASSLLGQGLPDGYTF

V gene: TRBV9
D gene: TRBD2
clone size: NA
J gene: TRBJ2-1
CDR3 length: 17
CDR3 DNA: TGTGCCAGCAGCGTAGGAGGTTCGGGGGAGGGGTACGATGAGCAGTTCTTC
CDR3 protein: CASSVGGSGEGYDEQFF

V gene: TRBV5-6
D gene: NA
clone size: NA
J gene: TRBJ1-2
CDR3 length: 13
CDR3 DNA: TGTGCCAGCAGCACCGACAGGTTCCATGGCTACACCTTC
CDR3 protein: CASSTDRFHGYTF

V gene: TRBV21-1
D gene: NA
clone size: NA
J gene: TRBJ2-2
CDR3 length: 14
CDR3 DNA: TGTGCCAGCCGGGCGCCCGCGAACACCGGGGAGCTGTTTTTT
CDR3 protein: CASRAPANTGELFF

V gene: TRBV30
D gene: NA
clone size: NA
J gene: TRBJ2-7
CDR3 length: 13
CDR3 DNA: TGTGCCTGGAGTGTGAACAGCAACTACGAGCAGTACTTC
CDR3 protein: CAWSVNSNYEQYF

V gene: TRBV30
D gene: NA
clone size: NA
J gene: TRBJ2-3
CDR3 length: 11
CDR3 DNA: TGTGCCTGGAGTGTGGGAGATACGCAGTATTTT
CDR3 protein: CAWSVGDTQYF

V gene: TRBV5-1
D gene: NA
clone size: NA
J gene: TRBJ1-2
CDR3 length: 14
CDR3 DNA: TGCGCCAGCAGCTTGGCGGGACTGAACTATGGCTACACCTTC
CDR3 protein: CASSLAGLNYGYTF

V gene: TRBV6-5
D gene: NA
clone size: NA
J gene: TRBJ1-4
CDR3 length: 15
CDR3 DNA: TGTGCCAGCAGTTACATGAAGGGGGGAGGTGAAAAACTGTTTTTT
CDR3 protein: CASSYMKGGGEKLFF

V gene: TRBV27
D gene: NA
clone size: NA
J gene: TRBJ1-2
CDR3 length: 15
CDR3 DNA: TGTGCCAGCAGTTTAAGGGCAGGGGCTAACTATGGCTACACCTTC
CDR3 protein: CASSLRAGANYGYTF

V gene: TRBV7-9
D gene: TRBD1
clone size: NA
J gene: TRBJ1-3
CDR3 length: 15
CDR3 DNA: TGTGCCAGCAGCCACCTCGACAGGGCTGGAAACACCATATATTTT
CDR3 protein: CASSHLDRAGNTIYF

V gene: TRBV12-5
D gene: NA
clone size: NA
J gene: TRBJ1-3
CDR3 length: 12
CDR3 DNA: TGTGCTAGTGGTTTTTTCTTGGACACCATATATTTT
CDR3 protein: CASGFFLDTIYF

V gene: TRBV18
D gene: NA
clone size: NA
J gene: TRBJ1-3
CDR3 length: 14
CDR3 DNA: TGTGCCAGCTCACCCGAAGTCTCTGGAAACACCATATATTTT
CDR3 protein: CASSPEVSGNTIYF

V gene: TRBV5-1
D gene: TRBD1
clone size: NA
J gene: TRBJ1-2
CDR3 length: 14
CDR3 DNA: TGCGCCAGCAGCTCGACAGGGGGCGAAATTGGCTACACCTTC
CDR3 protein: CASSSTGGEIGYTF

V gene: TRBV4-1
D gene: NA
clone size: NA
J gene: TRBJ2-4
CDR3 length: 12
CDR3 DNA: TGCGCCAGCAGCCCGGGACTAAACATTCAGTACTTC
CDR3 protein: CASSPGLNIQYF

V gene: TRBV6-1
D gene: NA
clone size: NA
J gene: TRBJ1-2
CDR3 length: 15
CDR3 DNA: TGTGCCAGCAGTGTAACCGGGACGGCGGACTATGGCTACACCTTC
CDR3 protein: CASSVTGTADYGYTF

V gene: TRBV10-3
D gene: NA
clone size: NA
J gene: TRBJ2-1
CDR3 length: 15
CDR3 DNA: TGTGCCATGTCAGGGACCCAGAGCTCCTACAATGAGCAGTTCTTC
CDR3 protein: CAMSGTQSSYNEQFF

V gene: TRBV5-1
D gene: NA
clone size: NA
J gene: TRBJ2-5
CDR3 length: 14
CDR3 DNA: TGCGCCAGCAGCTTGTATGGGGGTAGAGAGACCCAGTACTTC
CDR3 protein: CASSLYGGRETQYF

V gene: TRBV4-2
D gene: NA
clone size: NA
J gene: TRBJ1-1
CDR3 length: 16
CDR3 DNA: TGTGCCAGCAGCCAAGATCATCGGACAGTGAACACTGAAGCTTTCTTT
CDR3 protein: CASSQDHRTVNTEAFF

V gene: TRBV30
D gene: NA
clone size: NA
J gene: TRBJ2-1
CDR3 length: 14
CDR3 DNA: TGTGCCAGGACGGACGGGCCGATCTTCAATGAGCAGTTCTTC
CDR3 protein: CARTDGPIFNEQFF

V gene: TRBV29-1
D gene: NA
clone size: NA
J gene: TRBJ1-5
CDR3 length: 13
CDR3 DNA: TGCAGCGTTGTGGGGAATAGCAATCAGCCCCAGCATTTT
CDR3 protein: CSVVGNSNQPQHF

V gene: TRBV6-1
D gene: TRBD2
clone size: NA
J gene: TRBJ2-7
CDR3 length: 14
CDR3 DNA: TGTGCCAGCAACCTTAGCGGGCCGGAGTACGAGCAGTACTTC
CDR3 protein: CASNLSGPEYEQYF

V gene: TRBV6-5
D gene: NA
clone size: NA
J gene: TRBJ1-1
CDR3 length: 14
CDR3 DNA: TGTGCCACCAGGGACCACATGAAGGACACTGAAGCTTTCTTT
CDR3 protein: CATRDHMKDTEAFF

V gene: TRBV6-5
D gene: NA
clone size: NA
J gene: TRBJ1-5
CDR3 length: 13
CDR3 DNA: TGTGCCAGCACGTACGGGGATGATCAGCCCCAGCATTTT
CDR3 protein: CASTYGDDQPQHF

V gene: TRBV30
D gene: NA
clone size: NA
J gene: TRBJ2-1
CDR3 length: 18
CDR3 DNA: TGTGCCTGGAGTTGGTTCGGAGGGGACTTGAAACTTTACAATGAGCAGTTCTTC
CDR3 protein: CAWSWFGGDLKLYNEQFF

V gene: TRBV18
D gene: NA
clone size: NA
J gene: TRBJ1-1
CDR3 length: 16
CDR3 DNA: TGTGCCAGCTCACCACCCTACGTAGCTCGAGCGGCTGAAGCTTTCTTT
CDR3 protein: CASSPPYVARAAEAFF

V gene: TRBV5-1
D gene: NA
clone size: NA
J gene: TRBJ1-4
CDR3 length: 13
CDR3 DNA: TGCGCCAGCAGGAGCAGGGTCTATGAAAAACTGTTTTTT
CDR3 protein: CASRSRVYEKLFF

V gene: TRBV6-6
D gene: NA
clone size: NA
J gene: TRBJ1-5
CDR3 length: 13
CDR3 DNA: TGTGCCAGCAGTACAGGGCCGAATCAGCCCCAGCATTTT
CDR3 protein: CASSTGPNQPQHF

V gene: TRBV28
D gene: NA
clone size: once
J gene: TRBJ1-2
CDR3 length: 16
CDR3 DNA: TGTGCCAGCAGTCCCTCGCAAGGGCGAGGGGGGGATGGCTACACCTTC
CDR3 protein: CASSPSQGRGGDGYTF

V gene: TRBV6-1
D gene: NA
clone size: NA
J gene: TRBJ1-5
CDR3 length: 15
CDR3 DNA: TGTGCCAGTAGTGAATCGGGGAGTAGCAATCAGCCCCAGCATTTT
CDR3 protein: CASSESGSSNQPQHF

V gene: TRBV30
D gene: NA
clone size: NA
J gene: TRBJ2-5
CDR3 length: 11
CDR3 DNA: TGTGCCTGGAGCGGGCAAGAGACCCAGTACTTC
CDR3 protein: CAWSGQETQYF

V gene: TRBV11-3
D gene: NA
clone size: NA
J gene: TRBJ2-7
CDR3 length: 15
CDR3 DNA: TGTGCCAGCAGCCCCACCGCAGGGGATATCTACGAGCAGTACTTC
CDR3 protein: CASSPTAGDIYEQYF

V gene: TRBV9
D gene: NA
clone size: NA
J gene: TRBJ1-3
CDR3 length: 16
CDR3 DNA: TGTGCCAGCAGCGTAGAGGGCGGGTTCTCTGGAAACACCATATATTTT
CDR3 protein: CASSVEGGFSGNTIYF

V gene: TRBV7-2
D gene: NA
clone size: few
J gene: TRBJ1-6
CDR3 length: 13
CDR3 DNA: TGTGCCAGCAGCCGACAGAGGGATTCACCCCTCCACTTT
CDR3 protein: CASSRQRDSPLHF

V gene: TRBV5-8
D gene: NA
clone size: NA
J gene: TRBJ1-1
CDR3 length: 16
CDR3 DNA: TGTGCCAGCAGCTTTAAGCGGGGACACCTGAACACTGAAGCTTTCTTT
CDR3 protein: CASSFKRGHLNTEAFF

V gene: TRBV5-6
D gene: TRBD1
clone size: once
J gene: TRBJ1-1
CDR3 length: 14
CDR3 DNA: TGTGCCAGCAGCTTCAGGGGGGGCGTCACTGAAGCTTTCTTT
CDR3 protein: CASSFRGGVTEAFF

V gene: TRBV19
D gene: NA
clone size: NA
J gene: TRBJ2-6
CDR3 length: 16
CDR3 DNA: TGTGCCAGTAGTATAGAGGGGGTCCCTGGGGCCAACGTCCTGACTTTC
CDR3 protein: CASSIEGVPGANVLTF

V gene: TRBV4-3
D gene: NA
clone size: NA
J gene: TRBJ2-6
CDR3 length: 20
CDR3 DNA: TGCGCCAGCAGCCAAGGATTGACCGCTTACCCCATTTCTGGGGCCAACGTCCTGACTTTC
CDR3 protein: CASSQGLTAYPISGANVLTF

V gene: TRBV28
D gene: TRBD1
clone size: NA
J gene: TRBJ2-3
CDR3 length: 15
CDR3 DNA: TGTGCCAGCAGTGGACAGGGAATGGGCACAGATACGCAGTATTTT
CDR3 protein: CASSGQGMGTDTQYF

V gene: TRBV10-3
D gene: NA
clone size: NA
J gene: TRBJ1-1
CDR3 length: 17
CDR3 DNA: TGTGCCATCAGTGAGCCTCGGACGGTCAAAAGGAACACTGAAGCTTTCTTT
CDR3 protein: CAISEPRTVKRNTEAFF

V gene: TRBV2
D gene: NA
clone size: once
J gene: TRBJ1-3
CDR3 length: 13
CDR3 DNA: TGTGCCAGCGCAGGGCGCTCTGGAAACACCATATATTTT
CDR3 protein: CASAGRSGNTIYF